The 27 T cell receptor beta chains in this list originate from one sample, sequenced in a study of T cells after yellow fever vaccination. TCRdb re-called the 5' RACE reads through MiXCR, storing one row per CDR3 protein. The top ten clones hold roughly 15% of a sample with 400,000 or so distinct CDR3 sequences, approximately 6% of them seen once. The material was PBMCs, obtained 5 days after the yellow fever booster vaccination. The receptors originated from a young man who received the YFV17D yellow fever vaccine.

The CDR3 coding sequence is TGCAGTGCTCTTGGACTAGCCACAGATACGCAGTATTTT. It translates to CSALGLATDTQYF. The chain links TRBV20-1 to TRBJ2-3, with 8 positions matching TRBD2. The CDR3 sequence is 13 residues long. The germline CDR1 and CDR2 sequences are DFQATT and SNEGSKA (reference sequence). Trimming took 5 bases from V and 2 from J; bases not matched to a gene: 3.

The J gene is TRBJ2-4, the V gene TRBV18; 11 bases agree with TRBD1. The CDR3 contains 20 residues. In germline, CDR1 is KGHSH, CDR2 LQKENI. V lost 0 bases to trimming and J lost 7 bases; unmatched junction nucleotides: 17. CDR3 coding DNA: TGTGCCAGCTCACCACCGGGGCTTGGGACAGGGGGTGCCTCGATCAACATTCAGTACTTC. Residues: CASSPPGLGTGGASINIQYF.

In this sample, this clonotype turned up a few times. The gene calls are TRBV20-1 and TRBJ2-1, with D perhaps matching TRBD2 (6 bases). Per germline, CDR1 DFQATT and CDR2 SNEGSKA (reference sequence). The V end lost 3 bases, the J end lost 4 bases, and 19 bases lay between the germline ends. The CDR3 totals 16 residues. CDR3 residues: CSARVSGAISYNEQFF. CDR3 sequence (DNA): TGCAGTGCTAGGGTTTCGGGAGCCATAAGTTACAATGAGCAGTTCTTC.

The chain is built from TRBV10-3 and TRBJ2-3, with D possibly being TRBD1 (5 bases). Germline V gene data show CDR1 as ENHRY and CDR2 as SYGVKD. The ends were cut back, 2 bases at V and 2 bases at J, with 11 bases in the middle. The CDR3 contains 15 residues. The CDR3 DNA reads as TGTGCCATCAGTGAGCCGACAGCTTACACAGATACGCAGTATTTT. It codes for CAISEPTAYTDTQYF.

Concerning this clonotype itself: Germline is not matched at one junction end, which may reflect a read error. The chain combines TRBV7-9 with TRBJ2-2; TRBD2 might be the D (5 bases). This CDR3 has 12 residues. Germline CDR1 and CDR2: SEHNR and FQNEAQ (reference sequence). The CDR3 reads CASSFVTGELSF. The DNA for the CDR3 is TGTGCCAGCAGCTTCGTTACCGGGGAGCTGTCTTTT. Filled out from reference TRBV7-9 and TRBJ2-2, the complete variable domain reads DTGVSQNPRHKITKRGQNVTFRCDPISEHNRLYWYRQTLGQGPEFLTYFQNEAQLEKSRLLSDRFSAERPKGSFSTLEIQRTEQGDSAMYLCASSFVTGELSFGEGSRLTVL.

J is TRBJ2-1 and V is TRBV20-1; TRBD2 agrees at 11 bases. V was clipped by 6 bases and J by 9 bases; unmatched bases: 10. The CDR3 is 14 amino acids. From germline, CDR1 is DFQATT and CDR2 SNEGSKA (reference sequence). In DNA, the CDR3 is TGCAGTGCAGCGGGACTAGCGGAGGCGGGTGAGCAGTTCTTC. Translating gives CSAAGLAEAGEQFF.

This clonotype was recorded at least ten times. V gene TRBV7-9 combines with J gene TRBJ2-3; a possible D gene is TRBD2 (5 bases). The CDR3 contains 16 residues. Trimming removed 5 bases at V and 3 bases at J, with 18 bases between. The germline V gene encodes CDR1 SEHNR and CDR2 FQNEAQ (reference sequence). The CDR3 here is CASSPGGNRRTDTQYF. CDR3 bases: TGTGCCAGCAGCCCAGGAGGTAACCGAAGAACAGATACGCAGTATTTT.

This clonotype was observed a handful of times. This chain connects TRBV5-4 to TRBJ2-2; 11 bases map to TRBD2. The CDR3 contains 14 residues. The germline V gene encodes CDR1 SGHNT and CDR2 YYREEE (reference sequence). V trimming: 5 bases; J trimming: 3 bases; junction bases outside the gene matches: 0. DNA of the CDR3: TGTGCCAGCAGGACTAGCGGGGACACCGGGGAGCTGTTTTTT. This translates into CASRTSGDTGELFF.

This rearrangement joins TRBV5-1 to TRBJ2-2; tentative D call: TRBD2 (6 bases). Trimming cost V 2 bases and J 8 bases, with 16 bases left between them. Germline V CDR1 and CDR2: SGHRS, YFSETQ. This CDR3 has 15 amino acids. The CDR3 is CASSLREPELGELFF. CDR3 in DNA: TGCGCCAGCAGCTTACGGGAGCCCGAGTTGGGGGAGCTGTTTTTT.

The table lists this clonotype with many counts. The CDR3 is CASNRGGGWEQYF. The CDR3 nucleotides read TGTGCCAGCAACCGCGGCGGGGGTTGGGAGCAGTACTTC. This chain connects TRBV7-2 to TRBJ2-7, with TRBD2 identical over 7 bases. Trimming cost V 7 bases and J 7 bases; bases outside gene matches: 10. CDR1 is SGHTA and CDR2 is FQGNSA in the germline V gene. The CDR3 extends over 13 amino acids.

This clonotype was observed at least ten times. This CDR3 reads CASSPGTLLGDTQYF. CDR3 bases: TGCGCCAGCAGCCCCGGGACATTGTTAGGAGATACGCAGTATTTT. The chain couples TRBV4-3 to TRBJ2-3; the D gene is possibly TRBD1 (6 bases). CDR1 and CDR2 (germline): LGHNA, YSLEER. This CDR3 comprises 15 residues. Trimming took off 4 bases at V and 5 bases at J, with 16 bases between the two ends.

This clonotype was counted at least ten times. The chain is built from TRBV7-2 and TRBJ2-5, with D tentatively TRBD1 (6 bases). In germline, CDR1 is SGHTA, CDR2 FQGNSA. Trimming removed 5 bases at V and 5 bases at J, with 15 bases between. The CDR3 covers 14 residues. CDR3 nucleotides: TGTGCCAGCAGCCGGAAACAGGGAGCGGAGACCCAGTACTTC. This translates into CASSRKQGAETQYF.

V and J are TRBV12-5 and TRBJ2-5, with TRBD2 as a possible D gene (6 bases). V lost 2 bases, J lost 1 base, and 14 bases lay in between. Germline values: CDR1 LGHNT, CDR2 FRNRAP. The CDR3 covers 16 residues. CDR3: CASGLLGGGTQETQYF. In DNA form, the CDR3 reads TGTGCTAGTGGTTTGTTGGGGGGAGGAACCCAAGAGACCCAGTACTTC.

This chain links TRBV18 with TRBJ2-3; possible D gene TRBD2, 6 bases. Germline lookup yields CDR1 KGHSH and CDR2 LQKENI. Trimming took off 2 bases at V and 4 bases at J, with 10 bases between the two ends. The CDR3 is made up of 14 amino acids. CDR3 sequence: CASSPATGADTQYF. The CDR3 DNA sequence: TGTGCCAGCTCACCAGCGACGGGGGCAGATACGCAGTATTTT.

This clonotype has just a few counts. This sequence joins TRBV29-1 and TRBJ2-3; the match to TRBD2 covers 7 bases. The CDR3 has 15 residues. CDR1 SQVTM and CDR2 ANQGSEA come from the germline V gene. Unmatched junction bases numbered 7, after V lost 2 bases and J lost 2 bases. The DNA of the CDR3 is TGCAGCGTTGAATGGCTAGCGGAAAACACAGATACGCAGTATTTT. This sequence encodes CSVEWLAENTDTQYF.

There are many counts of this clonotype. The chain is built from TRBV29-1 and TRBJ1-1, with 7 positions matching TRBD1. Germline V gene sequence: CDR1 SQVTM, CDR2 ANQGSEA. The CDR3 consists of 14 residues. Trimming at V came to 3 bases and at J to 1 base, leaving 5 bases not matched to a gene. CDR3 loop: CSVDFRTGNTEAFF. In nucleotides, the CDR3 is TGCAGCGTTGACTTCCGGACAGGGAACACTGAAGCTTTCTTT.

This clonotype came up many times. This chain joins TRBV11-2 and TRBJ2-1; TRBD1 agrees at 9 bases. Looked up from germline, CDR1 is SGHAT and CDR2 is FQNNGV. The CDR3 is made up of 14 amino acids. Trimming at V came to 4 bases and at J to 9 bases, leaving 7 bases not matched to a gene. The CDR3 DNA follows: TGTGCCAGCAGCTCCGGACAGGGGCTGGGTGAGCAGTTCTTC. Its protein is CASSSGQGLGEQFF.

This clonotype came up many times. The chain employs TRBV5-1 and TRBJ2-3; possibly TRBD1 for D (5 bases). With 4 bases removed from V and 8 bases from J, the gap between germline ends came to 20 bases. This CDR3 is built from 15 residues. CDR1 SGHRS and CDR2 YFSETQ come from the germline V gene. DNA for the CDR3: TGCGCCAGCAGCGGCAGCGAAAACTCTGGGGCTACGCAGTATTTT. It encodes CASSGSENSGATQYF.

This clonotype was seen many times. The V and J genes are TRBV20-1 and TRBJ1-1; D may be TRBD1 (6 bases). The CDR3 has 14 amino acids. Germline CDR1 DFQATT, CDR2 SNEGSKA (reference sequence). The V gene lost 1 base and the J gene lost 4 bases, with 13 bases spanning the gap. The CDR3 loop is CSARVRRGSTEAFF. In nucleotides, the CDR3 is TGCAGTGCTAGAGTTAGGAGGGGGAGCACTGAAGCTTTCTTT.

This clonotype showed up many times. The J gene is TRBJ2-2, the V gene TRBV9, with D uncertain. This CDR3 spans 12 amino acids. Germline V lookup: CDR1 SGDLS, CDR2 YYNGEE. V lost 1 base to trimming and J lost 5 bases, with 3 bases between them. The CDR3 nucleotides are TGTGCCAGCAGCGTAAGGACCGGGGAGCTGTTTTTT. Its translation is CASSVRTGELFF.

This clonotype showed up just a few times. The CDR3 loop is CASSLAATGMAEAFF. Here the CDR3 DNA reads TGTGCCAGCAGCTTAGCTGCGACAGGGATGGCTGAAGCTTTCTTT. The chain carries TRBV7-2 and TRBJ1-1, with 7 nucleotides matching TRBD1. V dropped 0 bases and J dropped 6; count of bases not matched to a gene: 7. Germline V gene sequence: CDR1 SGHTA, CDR2 FQGNSA. The CDR3 is made up of 15 amino acids. Looking up the rest from reference TRBV7-2 and TRBJ1-1 gives the full variable domain: GAGVSQSPSNKVTEKGKDVELRCDPISGHTALYWYRQSLGQGLEFLIYFQGNSAPDKSGLPSDRFSAERTGGSVSTLTIQRTQQEDSAVYLCASSLAATGMAEAFFGQGTRLTVV.

J is TRBJ2-7 and V is TRBV29-1, with D possibly being TRBD2 (5 bases). This CDR3 spans 11 amino acids. Germline CDR1 reads SQVTM; CDR2 reads ANQGSEA. The germline V and J ends were trimmed by 1 base and 4 bases, with 5 bases remaining between them. CDR3 DNA: TGCAGCGTTGAAGGGACTTACGAGCAGTACTTC. It yields the protein CSVEGTYEQYF.

The chain recombines TRBV5-1 with TRBJ2-6; no clear D. The V gene lost 0 bases and the J gene lost 2 bases, with 6 bases spanning the gap. Per the germline V gene, CDR1 is SGHRS and CDR2 is YFSETQ. This CDR3 has 15 residues. As DNA, the CDR3 is TGCGCCAGCAGCTTGGGGGCAGCTGGGGCCAACGTCCTGACTTTC. It codes for CASSLGAAGANVLTF.

This clonotype was counted many times. J is TRBJ2-3 and V is TRBV5-1; 8 bases are shared with TRBD2. Germline V gene data show CDR1 as SGHRS and CDR2 as YFSETQ. The ends lost 1 base at V and 2 bases at J; junction bases unmatched: 3. The CDR3 totals 15 residues. CDR3 in DNA: TGCGCCAGCAGCTTGACTAGCGGCCTCACAGATACGCAGTATTTT. This encodes CASSLTSGLTDTQYF.

The CDR3 DNA is TGTGCCACCAGTGACAATAGCGGAGGCGAGCAGTTCTTC. Its translation: CATSDNSGGEQFF. The J gene is TRBJ2-1, the V gene TRBV24-1; D is perhaps TRBD2 (6 bases). CDR3 length equals 13 residues. Trimming took 4 bases from V and 10 from J, leaving 13 bases between them. Germline loops: CDR1 KGHDR, CDR2 SFDVKD.

This clonotype was seen a handful of times. The chain employs TRBV2 and TRBJ1-3; possibly TRBD1 for D (5 bases). Trimming removed 3 bases from V and 7 bases from J, with 16 bases in between. The CDR3 loop spans 15 amino acids. Germline values: CDR1 SNHLY, CDR2 FYNNEI. The CDR3 sequence: CASSDPDMQANTIYF. For the CDR3, the DNA is TGTGCCAGCAGTGATCCGGACATGCAGGCCAACACCATATATTTT.

V and J are TRBV18 and TRBJ2-2; possibly TRBD2 for D (5 bases). The CDR3 is 13 residues long. The germline gives CDR1 KGHSH, CDR2 LQKENI. Trimming pared 3 bases from V and 6 bases from J, leaving 8 bases between. In nucleotides, the CDR3 is TGTGCCAGCTCACCGCAGGAGGCCGGGGAGCTGTTTTTT. This translates into CASSPQEAGELFF.